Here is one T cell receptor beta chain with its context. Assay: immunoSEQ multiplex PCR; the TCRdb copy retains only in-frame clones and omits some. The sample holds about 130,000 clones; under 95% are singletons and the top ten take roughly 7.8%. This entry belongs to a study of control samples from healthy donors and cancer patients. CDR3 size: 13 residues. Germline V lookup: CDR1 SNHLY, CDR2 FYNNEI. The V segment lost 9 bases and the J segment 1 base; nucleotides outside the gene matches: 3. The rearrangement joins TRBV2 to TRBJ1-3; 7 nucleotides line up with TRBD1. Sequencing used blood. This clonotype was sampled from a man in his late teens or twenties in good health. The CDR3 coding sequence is TGTGCCAGAAGACAGGGATCTGGAAACACCATATATTTT. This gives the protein CARRQGSGNTIYF.